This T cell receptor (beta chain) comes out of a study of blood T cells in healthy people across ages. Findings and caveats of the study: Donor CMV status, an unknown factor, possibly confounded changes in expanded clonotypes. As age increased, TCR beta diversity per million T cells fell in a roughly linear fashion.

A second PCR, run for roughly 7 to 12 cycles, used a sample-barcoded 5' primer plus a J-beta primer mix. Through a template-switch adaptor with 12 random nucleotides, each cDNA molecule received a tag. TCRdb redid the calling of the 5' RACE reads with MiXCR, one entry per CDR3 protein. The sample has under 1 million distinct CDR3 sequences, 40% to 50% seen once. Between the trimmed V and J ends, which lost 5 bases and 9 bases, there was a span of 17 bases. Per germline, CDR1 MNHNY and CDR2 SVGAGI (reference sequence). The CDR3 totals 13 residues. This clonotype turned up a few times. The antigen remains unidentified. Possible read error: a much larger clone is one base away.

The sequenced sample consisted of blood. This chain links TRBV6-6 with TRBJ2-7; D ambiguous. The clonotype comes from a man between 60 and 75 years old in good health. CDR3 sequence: CASSAGMGLMQYF. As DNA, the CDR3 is TGTGCCAGCAGTGCCGGCATGGGTCTCATGCAGTACTTC.